A selection of T cell receptor beta chains follows, all from one sample in a study of hypomethylating agent response in myelodysplastic syndrome. Profiling relied on immunoSEQ multiplex PCR, and the TCRdb table lists in-frame clones only, not all of them. The sample consists of about 7,200 clones, around 86% of them appearing once. Sequenced here: bone marrow, sampled before or after starting hypomethylating agent treatment for myelodysplastic syndrome (not recorded which). These receptors all stem from a human donor with myelodysplastic syndrome. Each CDR3 is given with its conserved first and last residue. The order of the fields is V gene, CDR3 length, J gene, CDR3 protein.

>TRBV6-4|15|TRBJ1-2
CASSDTGQALYGYTF
>TRBV19|16|TRBJ1-2
CASSSQTSRANYGYTF
>TRBV20-1|11|TRBJ2-5
CSAIIQETQYF
>TRBV5-6|17|TRBJ2-2
CASSSGELAANTGELFF
>TRBV27|15|TRBJ1-6
CASSFSGQAESPLHF
>TRBV6-1|11|TRBJ2-7
CASSDRTDSAF
>TRBV5-1|13|TRBJ2-3
CASSLIPTDTQYF
>TRBV5-4|16|TRBJ1-3
CASSLGRGPSGNTIYF
>TRBV6-6|15|TRBJ2-1
CASRTDRYSYNEQFF
>TRBV27|13|TRBJ1-1
CASSPRTGTPLFF
>TRBV6-6|13|TRBJ1-2
CASSSTGGFGYTF
>TRBV7-7|13|TRBJ2-2
CASSPSSSGELFF
>TRBV2|15|TRBJ1-4
CASSGRDRGSEKLFF
>TRBV6-1|14|TRBJ1-1
CASTLGRENTEAFF
>TRBV6-1|14|TRBJ2-3
CATRGGWGTDTQYF
>TRBV19|15|TRBJ1-1
CASSTGVEGSPEAFF
>TRBV11-2|15|TRBJ1-4
CASSLTGDRNEKLFF
>TRBV5-1|15|TRBJ1-2
CASSPTNRGNYGYTF
>TRBV25-1|13|TRBJ1-2
CASSEYARDGYTF
>TRBV30|14|TRBJ1-2
CAWSWQGALYGYTF
>TRBV4-3|15|TRBJ2-2
CASSQGNGNTGELFF
>TRBV5-1|12|TRBJ2-1
CASSILGAEQFF
>TRBV7-2|14|TRBJ2-3
CASSLVVNTDTQYF
>TRBV5-1|12|TRBJ2-7
CASSSENYEQYF
>TRBV7-2|15|TRBJ2-5
CASSIGTGWMETQYF
>TRBV5-1|15|TRBJ2-7
CASSSHGTGPYEQYF
>TRBV5-6|11|TRBJ2-7
CASSFEGSVYF
>TRBV7-2|14|TRBJ2-5
CASSPGGEYETQYF
>TRBV13|15|TRBJ2-5
CASSFTTGGEETQYF
>TRBV5-1|14|TRBJ2-5
CASSLDGRGETQYF
>TRBV4-1|13|TRBJ1-5
CASSPYSDQPQHF
>TRBV2|15|TRBJ1-2
CASSEEGRGGYGYTF
>TRBV9|13|TRBJ1-2
CASSPGQTYGYTF
>TRBV5-1|14|TRBJ2-2
CASSMTGVSGELFF
>TRBV28|15|TRBJ1-5
CASSIRPWGNQPQHF
>TRBV10-3|12|TRBJ1-2
CAISGQQGGYTF
>TRBV5-4|12|TRBJ1-1
CASSRDGREAFF
>TRBV10-3|14|TRBJ1-5
CAISEVTGYQPQHF
>TRBV2|12|TRBJ1-2
CASSEPLYGYTF
>TRBV5-1|13|TRBJ2-2
CASSLLTSGELFF
>TRBV7-2|12|TRBJ2-1
CASSLGGDYQFF
>TRBV5-1|14|TRBJ2-1
CASSLLVRADEQFF
>TRBV4-3|17|TRBJ2-5
CASSQDLVAGGEETQYF
>TRBV7-8|16|TRBJ1-1
CASSLEWAGVHTEAFF
>TRBV19|14|TRBJ1-2
CASSAQGGSYGYTF
>TRBV5-8|17|TRBJ1-5
CASSFLRSGNTNQPQHF
>TRBV30|16|TRBJ2-3
CAWSPPGAGYADTQYF
>TRBV28|13|TRBJ1-5
CASESGGNQPQHF
>TRBV27|17|TRBJ1-5
CASTSLGGQNSNQPQHF
>TRBV20-1|11|TRBJ1-1
CSASTEPEAFF
>TRBV30|12|TRBJ2-5
CAWTHRGRAQYF
>TRBV4-1|15|TRBJ2-7
CASSPSPGRSYEQYF